The clone carrying this TCR beta chain turned up a few times. What it binds is not known. These data come from a study of T-cell reconstitution after alpha-beta-depleted transplantation in children. The study's findings and limits: It was reported that alpha-beta T cells came from several hundred expanded graft clones (about two months after transplant).

CDR3 length: 15 amino acids. Per germline, CDR1 SGHVS and CDR2 FQNEAQ. Trimming at V came to 2 bases and at J to 4 bases, leaving 4 bases not matched to a gene. Unique molecular identifiers were incorporated into the prepared TCRbeta library. Each CDR3 protein is one row after TCRdb ran MiXCR on the PCR reads. The table has hundreds of thousands of distinct CDR3 sequences, around 15% seen once; the top ten hold approximately 5%. The J gene is TRBJ2-1, the V gene TRBV7-8; 8 bases fit TRBD2. This clonotype was obtained from a male patient under 18 who had a stem cell transplant for acute lymphoblastic leukemia, so the T cells may come from the graft donor. The sample in question was PBMCs, mostly from graft donor cells, obtained 360 days after TCRalphabeta/CD19-depleted stem cell transplant. The CDR3 sequence is CASSLQERGYNEQFF. The CDR3 nucleotides read TGTGCCAGCAGCTTACAGGAGCGGGGGTACAATGAGCAGTTCTTC.